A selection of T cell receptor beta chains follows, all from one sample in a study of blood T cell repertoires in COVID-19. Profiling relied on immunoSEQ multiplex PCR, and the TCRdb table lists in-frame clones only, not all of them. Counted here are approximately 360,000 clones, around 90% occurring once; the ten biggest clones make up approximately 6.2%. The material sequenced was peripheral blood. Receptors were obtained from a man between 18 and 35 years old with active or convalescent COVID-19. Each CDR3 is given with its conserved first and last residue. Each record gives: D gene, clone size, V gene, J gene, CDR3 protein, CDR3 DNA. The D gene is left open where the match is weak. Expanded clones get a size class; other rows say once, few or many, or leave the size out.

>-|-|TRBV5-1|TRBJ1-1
CASSMTGGGSTEAFF
TGCGCCAGCAGCATGACAGGAGGAGGAAGCACTGAAGCTTTCTTT
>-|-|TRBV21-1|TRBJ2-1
CASTTGGGWDEQFF
TGTGCCAGCACCACCGGGGGGGGATGGGATGAGCAGTTCTTC
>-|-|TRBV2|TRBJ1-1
CASSRQGGTEAFF
TGTGCCAGCAGTAGACAAGGCGGGACTGAAGCTTTCTTT
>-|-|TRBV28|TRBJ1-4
CASSPPGVWEEKLFF
TGTGCCAGCAGCCCCCCGGGGGTATGGGAGGAAAAACTGTTTTTT
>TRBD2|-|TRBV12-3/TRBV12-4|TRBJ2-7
CASGLAANEQYF
TGTGCCAGCGGACTAGCGGCGAACGAGCAGTACTTC
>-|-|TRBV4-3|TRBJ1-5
CASSQDRGQPQHF
TGCGCCAGCAGCCAAGATAGAGGGCAGCCCCAGCATTTT
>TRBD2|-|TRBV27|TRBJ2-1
CASSWGLAYNEQFF
TGTGCCAGCAGTTGGGGACTAGCCTACAATGAGCAGTTCTTC
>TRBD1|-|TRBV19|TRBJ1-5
CASSPEDTGVQPQHF
TGTGCCAGTAGTCCAGAGGATACAGGGGTTCAGCCCCAGCATTTT
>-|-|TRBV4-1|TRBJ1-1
CASSQDSLVSTGNTEAFF
TGCGCCAGCAGCCAAGATTCACTCGTCTCGACAGGGAACACTGAAGCTTTCTTT
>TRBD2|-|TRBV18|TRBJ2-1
CASSSTSGTVGNEQFF
TGTGCCAGCTCATCGACTAGCGGGACTGTGGGGAATGAGCAGTTCTTC
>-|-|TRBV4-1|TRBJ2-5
CASSQGIRQFWWETQYF
TGCGCCAGCAGCCAAGGAATCAGACAGTTTTGGTGGGAGACCCAGTACTTC
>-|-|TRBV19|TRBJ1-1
CASATGLFTEAFF
TGTGCCAGTGCTACAGGGCTGTTCACTGAAGCTTTCTTT
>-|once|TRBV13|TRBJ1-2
CASSLAGANYGYTF
TGTGCCAGCAGCTTAGCAGGTGCTAACTATGGCTACACCTTC
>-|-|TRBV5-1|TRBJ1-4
CASSLGTAEKLFF
TGCGCCAGCAGCTTGGGGACAGCTGAAAAACTGTTTTTT
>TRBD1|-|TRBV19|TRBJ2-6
CASRRQGYGANVLTF
TGTGCCAGTAGGAGACAGGGCTATGGGGCCAACGTCCTGACTTTC
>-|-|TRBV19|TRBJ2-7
CASRGVYEQYF
TGTGCCAGTAGGGGAGTCTACGAGCAGTACTTC
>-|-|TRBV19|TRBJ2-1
CASSRTENNEQFF
TGTGCCAGTTCCCGGACAGAGAACAATGAGCAGTTCTTC
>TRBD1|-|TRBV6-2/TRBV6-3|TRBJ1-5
CASSPQTGRSNQPQHF
TGTGCCAGCAGTCCGCAGACAGGGCGTAGCAATCAGCCCCAGCATTTT
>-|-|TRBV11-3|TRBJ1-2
CASSPGGSYYGYTF
TGTGCCAGCAGCCCTGGGGGCTCCTACTATGGCTACACCTTC
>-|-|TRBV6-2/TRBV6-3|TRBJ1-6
CASSSTAAAPLHF
TGTGCCAGCAGTTCAACGGCAGCGGCACCCCTCCACTTT
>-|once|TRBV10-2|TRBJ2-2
CASSSLTGELFF
TGCGCCAGCAGTTCTTTAACCGGGGAGCTGTTTTTT
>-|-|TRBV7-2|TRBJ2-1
CASSSGGLWSYNEQFF
TGTGCCAGCAGCTCTGGAGGGCTATGGTCCTACAATGAGCAGTTCTTC
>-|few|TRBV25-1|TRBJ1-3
CASSEPGGNTIYF
TGTGCCAGCAGTGAGCCGGGGGGAAACACCATATATTTT
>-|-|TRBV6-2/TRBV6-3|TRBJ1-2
CASSWTVYGYTF
TGTGCCAGCAGCTGGACAGTCTATGGCTACACCTTC
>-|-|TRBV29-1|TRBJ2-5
CSVGGTSSGGTQYF
TGCAGCGTTGGTGGGACTAGTTCAGGGGGGACCCAGTACTTC
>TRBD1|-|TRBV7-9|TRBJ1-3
CASSQDRASNTIYF
TGTGCCAGCAGCCAGGACAGGGCTAGCAACACCATATATTTT
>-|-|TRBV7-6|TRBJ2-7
CASSYQGQRSEQYF
TGTGCCAGCAGCTATCAGGGTCAGAGGAGTGAGCAGTACTTC
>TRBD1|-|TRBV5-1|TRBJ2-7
CASRTGTAAYEQYF
TGCGCCAGCCGGACCGGGACAGCGGCCTACGAGCAGTACTTC